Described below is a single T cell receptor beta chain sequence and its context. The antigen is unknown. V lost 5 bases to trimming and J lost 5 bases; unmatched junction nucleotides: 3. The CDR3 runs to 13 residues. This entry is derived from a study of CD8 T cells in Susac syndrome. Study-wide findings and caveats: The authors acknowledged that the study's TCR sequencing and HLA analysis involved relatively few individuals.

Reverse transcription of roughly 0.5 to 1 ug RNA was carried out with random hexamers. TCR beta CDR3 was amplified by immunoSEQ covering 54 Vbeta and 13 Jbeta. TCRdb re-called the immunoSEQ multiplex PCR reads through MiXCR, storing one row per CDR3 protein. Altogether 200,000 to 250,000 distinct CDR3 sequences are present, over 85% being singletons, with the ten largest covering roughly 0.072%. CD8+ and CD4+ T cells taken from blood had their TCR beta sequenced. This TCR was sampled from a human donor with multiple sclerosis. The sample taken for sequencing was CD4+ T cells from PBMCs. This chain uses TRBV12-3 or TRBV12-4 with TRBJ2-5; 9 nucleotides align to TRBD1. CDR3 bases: TGTGCCAGCAGTACAGGGGGCGGGGAGACCCAGTACTTC. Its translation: CASSTGGGETQYF.